The rows below give T cell receptor beta chains drawn from one sample of a study of cytomegalovirus exposure and HLA in healthy donors. The assay was immunoSEQ multiplex PCR, and TCRdb's table has in-frame clones only and misses some. Of about 56,000 clones detected, around nine tenths appear once; the ten largest clones hold 0.9% to 1.4%. The specimen was PBMCs. These receptors were collected from a man aged 18 to 29 in good health and CMV-seronegative. CDR3s include the opening cysteine and the closing phenylalanine or tryptophan. Fields, in order: CDR3 length, clone size, D gene, J gene, V gene, CDR3 protein, CDR3 DNA. The D gene is left open where the match is weak. Clone size, where shown, is once, few, many, or a class for clones that have expanded.

len: 15; abundance: -; d_gene: TRBD2; j_gene: TRBJ2-7; v_gene: TRBV5-1; CDR3aa: CASSLRLAGDSEQYF; CDR3nt: TGCGCCAGCAGCTTGAGACTAGCGGGAGATTCCGAGCAGTACTTC
len: 17; abundance: -; d_gene: TRBD2; j_gene: TRBJ2-7; v_gene: TRBV27; CDR3aa: CASSPPPGLGPHYEQYF; CDR3nt: TGTGCCAGCAGTCCTCCGCCGGGACTAGGGCCCCACTACGAGCAGTACTTC
len: 14; abundance: -; d_gene: TRBD1; j_gene: TRBJ2-1; v_gene: TRBV11-2; CDR3aa: CASRGQGFDNEQFF; CDR3nt: TGTGCCAGCAGGGGACAGGGGTTTGACAATGAGCAGTTCTTC
len: 16; abundance: -; d_gene: -; j_gene: TRBJ2-3; v_gene: TRBV9; CDR3aa: CASSVRDIQLGDTQYF; CDR3nt: TGTGCCAGCAGCGTCCGGGACATACAACTGGGGGATACGCAGTATTTT
len: 15; abundance: -; d_gene: TRBD2; j_gene: TRBJ2-7; v_gene: TRBV11-3; CDR3aa: CASSLAPGGSYEQYF; CDR3nt: TGTGCCAGCAGCTTAGCCCCGGGAGGCTCCTACGAGCAGTACTTC
len: 13; abundance: few; d_gene: TRBD2; j_gene: TRBJ2-4; v_gene: TRBV28; CDR3aa: CASLEGEGNIQYF; CDR3nt: TGTGCCAGCCTGGAAGGGGAGGGCAACATTCAGTACTTC
len: 15; abundance: -; d_gene: TRBD1; j_gene: TRBJ2-3; v_gene: TRBV28; CDR3aa: CASSDRDRVTDTQYF; CDR3nt: TGTGCCAGCAGTGACCGGGACAGGGTCACAGATACGCAGTATTTT
len: 14; abundance: -; d_gene: -; j_gene: TRBJ1-4; v_gene: TRBV5-1; CDR3aa: CASSQDSLNEKLFF; CDR3nt: TGCGCCAGCAGCCAGGACAGCTTAAATGAAAAACTGTTTTTT
len: 15; abundance: -; d_gene: TRBD1; j_gene: TRBJ2-7; v_gene: TRBV9; CDR3aa: CASSVAGTGGYEQYF; CDR3nt: TGTGCCAGCAGCGTAGCTGGGACAGGAGGGTACGAGCAGTACTTC
len: 14; abundance: -; d_gene: -; j_gene: TRBJ1-4; v_gene: TRBV9; CDR3aa: CASRGDSPNEKLFF; CDR3nt: TGTGCCAGCAGGGGCGACAGCCCCAATGAAAAACTGTTTTTT
len: 14; abundance: -; d_gene: TRBD2; j_gene: TRBJ2-3; v_gene: TRBV7-3; CDR3aa: CASSPSGGTDTQYF; CDR3nt: TGTGCCAGCAGCCCGAGCGGGGGCACAGATACGCAGTATTTT
len: 14; abundance: -; d_gene: -; j_gene: TRBJ1-1; v_gene: TRBV5-6; CDR3aa: CASSIETEVREAFF; CDR3nt: TGTGCCAGCAGCATCGAGACAGAGGTGAGGGAAGCTTTCTTT
len: 14; abundance: -; d_gene: TRBD2; j_gene: TRBJ2-7; v_gene: TRBV6-5; CDR3aa: CASSRGGKTYEQYF; CDR3nt: TGTGCCAGCAGCCGGGGGGGAAAAACCTACGAGCAGTACTTC
len: 15; abundance: -; d_gene: -; j_gene: TRBJ1-5; v_gene: TRBV19; CDR3aa: CASSRGQSANQPQHF; CDR3nt: TGTGCCAGTAGCCGAGGACAGTCGGCCAATCAGCCCCAGCATTTT
len: 13; abundance: -; d_gene: -; j_gene: TRBJ1-2; v_gene: TRBV28; CDR3aa: CASSPSRDIGYTF; CDR3nt: TGTGCCAGCAGTCCCAGCAGGGACATCGGCTACACCTTC
len: 16; abundance: once; d_gene: TRBD2; j_gene: TRBJ2-5; v_gene: TRBV27; CDR3aa: CASSLWTSGGQETQYF; CDR3nt: TGTGCCAGCAGTCTCTGGACTAGCGGGGGTCAAGAGACCCAGTACTTC